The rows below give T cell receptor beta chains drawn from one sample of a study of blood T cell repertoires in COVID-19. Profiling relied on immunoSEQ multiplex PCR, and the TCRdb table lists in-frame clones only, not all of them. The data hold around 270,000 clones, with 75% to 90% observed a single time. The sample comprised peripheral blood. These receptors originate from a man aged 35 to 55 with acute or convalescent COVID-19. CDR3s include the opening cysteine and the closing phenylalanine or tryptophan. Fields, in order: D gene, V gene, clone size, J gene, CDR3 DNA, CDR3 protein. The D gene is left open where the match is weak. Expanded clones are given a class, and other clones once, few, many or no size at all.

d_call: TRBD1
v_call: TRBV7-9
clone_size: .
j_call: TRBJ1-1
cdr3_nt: TGTGCCAGCAGCTTACTCGGACAGGGCGTCACTGAAGCTTTCTTT
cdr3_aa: CASSLLGQGVTEAFF

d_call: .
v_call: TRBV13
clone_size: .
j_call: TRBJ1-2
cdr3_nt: TGTGCCAGCAGCTCGAGGGACACTTCTAACTATGGCTACACCTTC
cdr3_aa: CASSSRDTSNYGYTF

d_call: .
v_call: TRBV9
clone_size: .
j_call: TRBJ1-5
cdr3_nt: TGTGCCAGCAGCGTAGATCCAGGGAACCCGCCCCAGCATTTT
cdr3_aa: CASSVDPGNPPQHF

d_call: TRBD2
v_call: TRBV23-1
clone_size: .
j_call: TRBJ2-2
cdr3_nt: TGCGCCAGCAGTCAATCGCGGGAGGACGGGGAGCTGTTTTTT
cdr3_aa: CASSQSREDGELFF

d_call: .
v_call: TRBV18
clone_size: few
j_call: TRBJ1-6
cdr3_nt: TGTGCCAGCTCACCAACCACCGCGGGGCCTGGGAATTCACCCCTCCACTTT
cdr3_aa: CASSPTTAGPGNSPLHF

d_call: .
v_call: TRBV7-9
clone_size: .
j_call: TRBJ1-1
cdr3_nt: TGTGCCAGCAGCCCTTTGGGACATGAGAACACTGAAGCTTTCTTT
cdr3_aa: CASSPLGHENTEAFF

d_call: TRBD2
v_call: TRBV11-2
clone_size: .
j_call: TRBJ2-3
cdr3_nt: TGTGCCAGCAGCTTCCTAGCGGGGGGGCCGAGGACGCAGTATTTT
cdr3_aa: CASSFLAGGPRTQYF

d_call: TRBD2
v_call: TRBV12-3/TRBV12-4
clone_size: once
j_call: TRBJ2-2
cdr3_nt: TGTGCCAGCACGGCGGGGGACACCGGGGAGCTGTTTTTT
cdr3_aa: CASTAGDTGELFF

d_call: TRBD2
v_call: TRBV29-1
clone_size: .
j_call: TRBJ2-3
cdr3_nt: TGCAGCGTTGACGGGGGGTTAAGCACAGATACGCAGTATTTT
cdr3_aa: CSVDGGLSTDTQYF

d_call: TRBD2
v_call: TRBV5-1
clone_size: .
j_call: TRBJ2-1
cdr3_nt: TGCGCCAGCAGCCAGGTCCCGGGACTAGCGGGGGGGGCCTACAATGAGCAGTTCTTC
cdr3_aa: CASSQVPGLAGGAYNEQFF

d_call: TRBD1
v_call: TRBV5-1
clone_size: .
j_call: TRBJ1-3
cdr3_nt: TGCGCCAGCAGCTTGCAGGGGGCTGGAAACACCATATATTTT
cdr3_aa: CASSLQGAGNTIYF

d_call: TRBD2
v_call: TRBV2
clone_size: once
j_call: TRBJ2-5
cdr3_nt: TGTGCCAGCAGTGATTCACGGGGGGGCCGGGAGACCCAGTACTTC
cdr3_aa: CASSDSRGGRETQYF

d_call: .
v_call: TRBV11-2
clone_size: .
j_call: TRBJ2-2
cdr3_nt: TGTGCCAGCAGCCAACCCGGGAAGGGCGGCGGGGAGCTGTTTTTT
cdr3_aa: CASSQPGKGGGELFF

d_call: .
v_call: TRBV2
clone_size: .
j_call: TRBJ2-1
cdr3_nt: TGTGCCAGCGGCCGCGGGGGCGGCTCCTACAATGAGCAGTTCTTC
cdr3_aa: CASGRGGGSYNEQFF

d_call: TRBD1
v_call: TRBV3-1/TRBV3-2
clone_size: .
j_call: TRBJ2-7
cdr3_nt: TGTGCCAGCAGCCTCTCCAGGGGGTTGGGGTACGAGCAGTACTTC
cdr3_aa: CASSLSRGLGYEQYF

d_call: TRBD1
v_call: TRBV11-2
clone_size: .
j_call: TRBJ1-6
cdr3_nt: TGTGCCAGCAGCAGACAGGGTTCACCCCTCCACTTT
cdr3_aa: CASSRQGSPLHF

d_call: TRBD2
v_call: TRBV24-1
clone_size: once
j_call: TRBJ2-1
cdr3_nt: TGTGCCACCAGTGAGAGCGGGGGGGACCTCAATGAGCAGTTCTTC
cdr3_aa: CATSESGGDLNEQFF

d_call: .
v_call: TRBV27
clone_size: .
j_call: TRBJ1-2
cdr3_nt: TGTGCCAGCAGTCCGCGGACAGTGAACTATGGCTACACCTTC
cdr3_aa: CASSPRTVNYGYTF

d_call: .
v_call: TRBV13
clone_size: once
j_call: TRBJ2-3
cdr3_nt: TGTGCCAGCAGCTTAGGCCGGCTCCAGGTTACGCAGTATTTT
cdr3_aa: CASSLGRLQVTQYF

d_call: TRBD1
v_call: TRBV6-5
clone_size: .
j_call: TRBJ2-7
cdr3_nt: TGTGCCAGCCGGGACAGGGAAGGACGGGAGCAGTACTTC
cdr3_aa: CASRDREGREQYF

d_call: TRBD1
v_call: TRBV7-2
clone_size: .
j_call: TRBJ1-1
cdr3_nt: TGTGCCAGCAGCTTTACAGGGGGCGGGCGGCGACTAGCTTTCTTT
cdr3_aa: CASSFTGGGRRLAFF

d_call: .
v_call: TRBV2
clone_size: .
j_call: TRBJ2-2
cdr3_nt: TGTGCCAGCACCCTAAATGAGGGGGAGCTGTTTTTT
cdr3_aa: CASTLNEGELFF

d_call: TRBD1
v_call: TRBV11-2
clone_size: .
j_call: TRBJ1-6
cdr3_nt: TGTGCCAGCAGCCCCGGGACAGATGCCCTCCACTTT
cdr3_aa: CASSPGTDALHF

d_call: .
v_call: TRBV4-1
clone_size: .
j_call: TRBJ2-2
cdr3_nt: TGCGCCAGCAGCCAAGAGGCCCGAGGGACCGGGGAGCTGTTTTTT
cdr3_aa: CASSQEARGTGELFF

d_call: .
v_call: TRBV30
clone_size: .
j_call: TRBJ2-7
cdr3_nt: TGTGCCTGGAGTGCTAATAAGTACGAGCAGTACTTC
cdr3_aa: CAWSANKYEQYF

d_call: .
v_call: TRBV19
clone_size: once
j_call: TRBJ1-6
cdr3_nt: TGTGCCAGTAGTGAACAGGGTAATTCACCCCTCCACTTT
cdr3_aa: CASSEQGNSPLHF

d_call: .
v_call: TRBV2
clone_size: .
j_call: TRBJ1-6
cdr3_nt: TGTGCCAGCAGTAAATTCGACTTAGGGAGCGGTTCACCCCTCCACTTT
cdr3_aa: CASSKFDLGSGSPLHF

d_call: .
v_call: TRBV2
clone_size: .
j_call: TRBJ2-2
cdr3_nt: TGTGCCAGCAGTGGGCCCGGAGGGGGGGAGCTGTTTTTT
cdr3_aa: CASSGPGGGELFF

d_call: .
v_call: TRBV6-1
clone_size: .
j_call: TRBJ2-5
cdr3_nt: TGTGCCAGCAGTGAAGCTTGGAGAGGAGCCTCCCAAGAGACCCAGTACTTC
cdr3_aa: CASSEAWRGASQETQYF